Listed below are T cell receptor beta chains from one sample, sequenced in a study of T cells in Graves' hyperthyroidism and ophthalmopathy. TCRdb re-derived calls from the multiplex PCR reads in MiXCR, one entry per CDR3 protein. The table has around 260,000 distinct CDR3 sequences, less than 30% seen once. Sequencing was carried out using blood. The receptors originated from a man between 35 and 55 years old with Graves' hyperthyroidism that later progressed to Graves' ophthalmopathy. Each CDR3 is given with its conserved first and last residue. D genes are given only for firm matches. Only part of the rows carry a size: once, few, many, or a class if the clone is expanded.

d_gene	abundance	v_gene	j_gene	CDR3nt	CDR3aa
NA	many	TRBV24-1	TRBJ2-2	TGTGCCACCACAGATTGGTCCGGGGAGCTGTTTTTT	CATTDWSGELFF
TRBD1	many	TRBV6-1	TRBJ2-7	TGTGCCAGCACCGACAGGGGCAGCTACGAGCAGTACTTC	CASTDRGSYEQYF
NA	many	TRBV10-2	TRBJ2-5	TGCGCCAGCAGTGAGCCTAGTTCGTCTTCGGAGACCCAGTACTTC	CASSEPSSSSETQYF
TRBD1	many	TRBV6-1	TRBJ2-2	TGTGCCAGCAGCAGGACAGGGAACGGGGAGCTGTTTTTT	CASSRTGNGELFF
NA	many	TRBV15	TRBJ2-2	TGTGCCACCAGCAGAGATCTTGTGAAGCGAAACACCGGGGAGCTGTTTTTT	CATSRDLVKRNTGELFF
NA	many	TRBV7-8	TRBJ2-5	TGTGCCAGCAGCTTAGGAGTCCGGGTTGGGGAGACCCAGTACTTC	CASSLGVRVGETQYF
NA	NA	TRBV27	TRBJ1-1	TGTGCCAGCATCCGGGTTAGGGGGGACAACCCGTTGGAGAACACTGAAGCTTTCTTT	CASIRVRGDNPLENTEAFF
TRBD2	many	TRBV12-3/TRBV12-4	TRBJ2-7	TGTGCCAGCAGTCAGGTAGACAGCGGGACCTCCTACGAGCAGTACTTC	CASSQVDSGTSYEQYF
NA	many	TRBV20-1	TRBJ1-1	TGCAGTGCTAGAGGCAACCCCGAACAAGCTTTCTTT	CSARGNPEQAFF
NA	many	TRBV27	TRBJ2-7	TGTGCCAGTGCCGCCGCCAGCTCCTACGAGCAGTACTTC	CASAAASSYEQYF
NA	many	TRBV6-2/TRBV6-3	TRBJ2-7	TGTGCCAGTCAGGATACTGGATCTTTCGAGCAGTACTTC	CASQDTGSFEQYF
NA	NA	TRBV28	TRBJ2-5	TGTGCCAGCATGGTTGGAGGGGAGACCCAGTACTTC	CASMVGGETQYF
NA	many	TRBV12-3/TRBV12-4	TRBJ1-1	TGTGCCAGCAGTTTGGACGGGTTTTCCACTGAAGCTTTCTTT	CASSLDGFSTEAFF
TRBD1	many	TRBV20-1	TRBJ2-7	TGCAGTGCTAGAGATCAGGGGGTTGGGTACTTC	CSARDQGVGYF
NA	NA	TRBV6-4	TRBJ2-5	TGTGCCAGCAGTTTGCGTGGGACACGACAAGAGACCCAGTACTTC	CASSLRGTRQETQYF
NA	many	TRBV24-1	TRBJ2-5	TGTGCCACCAGTGATCCCCGCCCGGGACGCGTAGAGACCCAGTACTTC	CATSDPRPGRVETQYF
NA	many	TRBV12-5	TRBJ1-1	TGTGCTAGTGGTTTGGTACCGAACACTGAAGCTTTCTTT	CASGLVPNTEAFF
NA	many	TRBV28	TRBJ1-2	TGTGCCAGCAGTTTGTCAGGGGTCTTGTTTGAGGCAGGCTACACCTTC	CASSLSGVLFEAGYTF
TRBD1	many	TRBV12-5	TRBJ1-2	TGTGCTAGTGGTTCAAAGCCGGGACAGTTCTTTGGCTACACCTTC	CASGSKPGQFFGYTF
TRBD2	many	TRBV20-1	TRBJ2-7	TGCAGTGCTAGATACGTCTCTGGACTAGCGGATTTCTACGAGCAGTACTTC	CSARYVSGLADFYEQYF
NA	many	TRBV11-3	TRBJ2-7	TGTGCCAGCACACCAGGATTCTCCTACGAGCAGTACTTC	CASTPGFSYEQYF
NA	many	TRBV28	TRBJ1-1	TGTGCCAGCAGTCGACAAGCGAACACTGAAGCTTTCTTT	CASSRQANTEAFF
TRBD2	many	TRBV10-1	TRBJ2-7	TGCGCCAGCTCTACCGGGACTAGTTCCTACGAGCAGTACTTC	CASSTGTSSYEQYF
NA	many	TRBV7-8	TRBJ2-7	TGTGCCAGCAGCTTAACGGTCAGGGACTACGAGCAGTACTTC	CASSLTVRDYEQYF
NA	many	TRBV12-3/TRBV12-4	TRBJ2-2	TGTGCCAGCAGTTTACCCGGGGAGCTGTTTTTT	CASSLPGELFF
NA	many	TRBV24-1	TRBJ2-5	TGTGCCACCAGTGACCCTGGACAAGAGAGAGAGACCCAGTACTTC	CATSDPGQERETQYF
NA	many	TRBV19	TRBJ1-5	TGTGCCAGTAGTGCGAACCAGGGGAAGGGCAATCAGCCCCAGCATTTT	CASSANQGKGNQPQHF
TRBD1	many	TRBV29-1	TRBJ2-7	TGCAGCGTTGAAAAGCTCCGGACAGGGCGCAGCCACGAGCAGTACTTC	CSVEKLRTGRSHEQYF
TRBD2	many	TRBV6-5	TRBJ2-7	TGTGCCAGCTCTAGCGGAGCTATCTCCTACGAGCAGTACTTC	CASSSGAISYEQYF
TRBD2	many	TRBV7-2	TRBJ2-7	TGTGCCAGCAGCCCCGGGACTAGCGGACCCTACGAGCAGTACTTC	CASSPGTSGPYEQYF
NA	NA	TRBV24-1	TRBJ2-7	TGTGCCACCAGTGATTTGACGGCAGGGGGGAACTACGAGCAGTACTTC	CATSDLTAGGNYEQYF
TRBD1	many	TRBV30	TRBJ1-1	TGTGCCTGGAGTGCCCCCCGGACAGGGCTAAACACTGAAGCTTTCTTT	CAWSAPRTGLNTEAFF
NA	NA	TRBV2	TRBJ2-4	TGTGCCAGCAGTGATAGGCGGAACGGGGATAACATTCAGTACTTC	CASSDRRNGDNIQYF
TRBD1	NA	TRBV2	TRBJ2-7	TGTGCCAGCAGTGACTACGAGACAGGGGGCAACAACTACGAGCAGTACTTC	CASSDYETGGNNYEQYF
NA	many	TRBV5-4	TRBJ2-5	TGTGCCAGCAGCTTGGTCCAGGAGGAGGAGACCCAGTACTTC	CASSLVQEEETQYF
NA	many	TRBV5-1	TRBJ1-1	TGCGCCAGCAGCTTGGGAGGGACCACCGGGGCTTTCTTT	CASSLGGTTGAFF
TRBD2	NA	TRBV11-3	TRBJ2-7	TGTGCCAGCAGCTCGCGGGGGGGAGTCTACGAGCAGTACTTC	CASSSRGGVYEQYF
NA	NA	TRBV20-1	TRBJ1-2	TGCAGTGCTAACCGGGGGGGTAACTATGGCTACACCTTC	CSANRGGNYGYTF
TRBD1	few	TRBV10-1	TRBJ2-5	TGCGCCAGCAGTGACCGGACAGGGTTAAGCGAGACCCAGTACTTC	CASSDRTGLSETQYF
TRBD1	NA	TRBV18	TRBJ1-5	TGTGCCAGCTCACCTCCGGGACAGGGGGCGGATCAGCCCCAGCATTTT	CASSPPGQGADQPQHF
TRBD2	many	TRBV29-1	TRBJ2-7	TGCAGCGTTGAAGGGACTAGCGGGAGGGGAGGGGCCTACGAGCAGTACTTC	CSVEGTSGRGGAYEQYF
NA	many	TRBV19	TRBJ1-1	TGTGCCAGTAGTATTAACGGTAGATACACTGAAGCTTTCTTT	CASSINGRYTEAFF
NA	many	TRBV27	TRBJ2-7	TGTGCCAGCAGTCCCAGGGGAGGGGACTACGAGCAGTACTTC	CASSPRGGDYEQYF
TRBD1	many	TRBV12-3/TRBV12-4	TRBJ2-3	TGTGCCACAAGGGACAGACGAAGCACAGATACGCAGTATTTT	CATRDRRSTDTQYF
NA	many	TRBV5-1	TRBJ2-5	TGCGCCAGCAGCTCAACCTCAGCCCCCGAGACCCAGTACTTC	CASSSTSAPETQYF
NA	NA	TRBV28	TRBJ2-3	TGTGCCAGCAGTTTACCGGCGCTCACAGATACGCAGTATTTT	CASSLPALTDTQYF
TRBD1	many	TRBV6-1	TRBJ1-5	TGTGCCAGCAGTGTACAGGGGGCGGATCAGCCCCAGCATTTT	CASSVQGADQPQHF
NA	many	TRBV7-9	TRBJ2-7	TGTGCCAGCAACCCCGGGGCAACCTACGAGCAGTACTTC	CASNPGATYEQYF
NA	many	TRBV9	TRBJ2-7	TGTGCCAGCAGCGGCCTCAGTTGGGCCTACGAGCAGTACTTC	CASSGLSWAYEQYF